This TCR beta chain originates from a study of blood T cell repertoires in COVID-19. Study background: T cells, B-cell-depleted T cells, or PBMCs supplied cDNA or gDNA.

As processed by the authors: Counts of nucleated cells, estimated from reference gene primer amplification, were obtained. Only in-frame clones appear in the TCRdb table, and some are missing; sequencing was by immunoSEQ multiplex PCR. The DNA was the basis for D and trimming; V, J and clone size are from that table. The table has about 210,000 clones, 83% seen once. The TCR originated in a middle-aged woman with active or convalescent COVID-19. The sequencing sample was made of peripheral blood.

Here the CDR3 reads CASSMWDSNTDTQYF. For the CDR3, the DNA is TGTGCCAGTAGTATGTGGGACTCTAACACAGATACGCAGTATTTT. This chain uses TRBV19 with TRBJ2-3; possibly TRBD2 for D (6 bases). Trimming left V 3 bases short and J 2 bases short, with 12 bases between. CDR1 is LNHDA and CDR2 is SQIVND in the germline V gene (reference sequence). The CDR3 is 15 amino acids.